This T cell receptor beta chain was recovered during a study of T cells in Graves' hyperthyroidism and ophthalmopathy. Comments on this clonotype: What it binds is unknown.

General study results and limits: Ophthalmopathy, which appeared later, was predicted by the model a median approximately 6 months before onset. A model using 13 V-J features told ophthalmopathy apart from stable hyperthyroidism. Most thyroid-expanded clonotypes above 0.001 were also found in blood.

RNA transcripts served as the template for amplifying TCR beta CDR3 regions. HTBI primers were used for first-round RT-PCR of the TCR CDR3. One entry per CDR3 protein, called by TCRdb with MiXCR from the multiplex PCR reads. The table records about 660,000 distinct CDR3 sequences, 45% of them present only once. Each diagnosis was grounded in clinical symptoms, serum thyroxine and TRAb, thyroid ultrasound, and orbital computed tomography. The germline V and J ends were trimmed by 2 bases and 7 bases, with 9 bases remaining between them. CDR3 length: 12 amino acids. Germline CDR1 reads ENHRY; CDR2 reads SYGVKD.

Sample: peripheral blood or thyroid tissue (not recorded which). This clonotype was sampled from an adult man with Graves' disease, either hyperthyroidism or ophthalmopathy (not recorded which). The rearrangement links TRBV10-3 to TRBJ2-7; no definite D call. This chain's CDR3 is CAISERVGEQYF. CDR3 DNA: TGTGCCATCAGTGAGCGAGTCGGGGAGCAGTACTTC.